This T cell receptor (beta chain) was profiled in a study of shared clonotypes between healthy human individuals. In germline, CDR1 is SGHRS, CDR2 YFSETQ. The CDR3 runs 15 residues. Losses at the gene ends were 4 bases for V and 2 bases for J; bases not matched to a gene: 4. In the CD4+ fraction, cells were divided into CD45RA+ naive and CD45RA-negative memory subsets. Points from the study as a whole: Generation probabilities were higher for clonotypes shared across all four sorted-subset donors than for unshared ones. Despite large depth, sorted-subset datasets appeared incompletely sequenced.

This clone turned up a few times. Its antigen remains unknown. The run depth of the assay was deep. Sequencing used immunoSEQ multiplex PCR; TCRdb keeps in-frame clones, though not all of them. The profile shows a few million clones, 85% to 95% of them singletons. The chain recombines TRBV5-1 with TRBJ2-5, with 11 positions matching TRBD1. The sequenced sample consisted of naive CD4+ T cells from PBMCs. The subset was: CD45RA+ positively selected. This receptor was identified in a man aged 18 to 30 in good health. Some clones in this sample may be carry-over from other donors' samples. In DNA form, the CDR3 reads TGCGCCAGCAGCCGGGACAGGGGGTTTCAAGAGACCCAGTACTTC. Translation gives CASSRDRGFQETQYF. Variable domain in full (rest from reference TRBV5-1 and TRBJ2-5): KAGVTQTPRYLIKTRGQQVTLSCSPISGHRSVSWYQQTPGQGLQFLFEYFSETQRNKGNFPGRFSGRQFSNSRSEMNVSTLELGDSALYLCASSRDRGFQETQYFGPGTRLLVL.